Below, 10 T cell receptor beta chains from the same sample are listed, as sequenced in a study of tumor-infiltrating lymphocytes in localized non-small cell lung cancer. Using immunoSEQ multiplex PCR, the repertoire was profiled, and TCRdb retains in-frame clones only, with some absent. Here the sample spans about 12,000 clones, 80% to 90% being singletons. Source material: lung tumor tissue. The receptors stem from a human donor with non-small cell lung cancer.

This clone was detected only a few times. The J gene is TRBJ1-1, the V gene TRBV19; 7 bases agree with TRBD1. V lost 7 bases, J lost 1 base, and 6 bases stayed unmatched. The germline gives CDR1 LNHDA, CDR2 SQIVND (reference sequence). There are 14 residues in the CDR3. The CDR3: CASIQTGWNTEAFF. The CDR3 bases are TGTGCCAGTATACAGACAGGGTGGAACACTGAAGCTTTCTTT.

Of note for this clone: A junction end diverges from the germline sequence, so it may reflect a read error. The genes are TRBV6-1 and TRBJ1-1, with D perhaps TRBD1 (5 bases). The V gene's germline CDR1 is MNHNS and CDR2 SASEGT. CDR3 length equals 13 residues. The CDR3 bases are TGTGCCAGCAGTGGACAGCCGAACACTAAAGCTTTCTTT. Its protein is CASSGQPNTKAFF.

Written as DNA, the CDR3 is TGTGCCAGCTTAGGGACAGGGGCCCCCCCTAGGAATGAGCAGTTCTTC. It encodes CASLGTGAPPRNEQFF. V and J are TRBV28 and TRBJ2-1; 10 positions agree with TRBD1. This CDR3 contains 16 residues. Trimming at V came to 8 bases and at J to 7 bases, leaving 14 bases not matched to a gene. Per germline, CDR1 MDHEN and CDR2 SYDVKM. Combining the CDR3 with reference TRBV28 and TRBJ2-1 gives the whole variable domain DVKVTQSSRYLVKRTGEKVFLECVQDMDHENMFWYRQDPGLGLRLIYFSYDVKMKEKGDIPEGYSVSREKKERFSLILESASTNQTSMYLCASLGTGAPPRNEQFFGPGTRLTVL.

The rearrangement links TRBV5-1 to TRBJ2-5; TRBD2 aligns across 7 bases. The germline CDR1 and CDR2 sequences are SGHRS and YFSETQ. Unmatched junction bases numbered 7, after V lost 0 bases and J lost 2 bases. The CDR3 has 16 residues. The CDR3 spells CASSLDPWGGQETQYF. The CDR3, as DNA: TGCGCCAGCAGCTTGGACCCGTGGGGGGGACAAGAGACCCAGTACTTC.

V usage is TRBV28 and J usage is TRBJ2-7; tentatively, D is TRBD1 or TRBD2 (5 bases each). The CDR3 covers 14 residues. Trimming left V 6 bases short and J 3 bases short, with 15 bases between. CDR1 is MDHEN and CDR2 is SYDVKM in the germline V gene. CDR3 coding DNA: TGTGCCAGCAGCCGCCCCCGGGACGGCTACGAGCAGTACTTC. As protein: CASSRPRDGYEQYF.

This rearrangement joins TRBV28 to TRBJ1-3, with D uncertain. Germline V gene sequence: CDR1 MDHEN, CDR2 SYDVKM. The CDR3 consists of 13 residues. The V end was cut by 7 bases, the J end by 8 bases, with 15 bases between. The CDR3 protein is CASTLTWIDTIYF. Written as DNA, the CDR3 is TGTGCCAGCACCCTGACCTGGATAGACACCATATATTTT.

The chain has TRBV11-3 and TRBJ2-5; 9 positions match TRBD1. The trim removed 5 bases at V and 3 bases at J, leaving 10 bases unmatched. The length of the CDR3 is 16 residues. In germline, CDR1 is SGHNT, CDR2 YENEEA. CDR3 protein: CASSPGQGRGEETQYF. The CDR3 bases are TGTGCCAGCAGCCCTGGACAGGGGAGAGGAGAAGAGACCCAGTACTTC. The variable domain in full, with the rest retrieved from reference TRBV11-3 and TRBJ2-5, is EAGVVQSPRYKIIEKKQPVAFWCNPISGHNTLYWYLQNLGQGPELLIRYENEEAVDDSQLPKDRFSAERLKGVDSTLKIQPAELGDSAVYLCASSPGQGRGEETQYFGPGTRLLVL.

This sequence joins TRBV7-8 and TRBJ2-2; a weak D match, TRBD1 (5 bases). Deletions cut 0 bases from V and 6 bases from J, with 14 bases between. Germline V gene lookup returns CDR1 SGHVS and CDR2 FQNEAQ. This CDR3 region has 16 residues. CDR3 DNA: TGTGCCAGCAGCTTAGCGCAGGCAGGGTTCGCCGGGGAGCTGTTTTTT. It is translated as CASSLAQAGFAGELFF.

This rearrangement joins TRBV28 to TRBJ2-5; 9 bases are a match to TRBD1. The CDR3 covers 16 residues. V lost 5 bases and J lost 5; bases outside the gene matches: 12. Germline values: CDR1 MDHEN, CDR2 SYDVKM. CDR3 in amino acids: CASSLVPGTGLETQYF. CDR3 DNA sequence: TGTGCCAGCAGTCTCGTTCCCGGGACAGGGTTGGAGACCCAGTACTTC.

This rearrangement joins TRBV10-3 to TRBJ2-7; D unresolved. The V end was cut by 3 bases, the J end by 3 bases, with 6 bases between. Germline V gene sequence: CDR1 ENHRY, CDR2 SYGVKD. The CDR3 has 12 amino acids. This chain's CDR3 is CAISDTHYEQYF. The CDR3 DNA is TGTGCCATCAGTGATACACACTACGAGCAGTACTTC.